This T cell receptor (beta chain) was captured by sequencing in a study of shared clonotypes between healthy human individuals. The study, taken as a whole, reports: A few donors showed sharing of around 5.3% of naive CD4 clonotypes.

Only CD45RO-negative cells positively selected for CCR7 counted as naive CD8 cells, so terminally differentiated effector memory CD45RA+ cells were excluded. Sorted-subset replicate PCRs used around 0.2 ug DNA, approximately 30,000 T cell genomes. Some clones are missing from TCRdb's copy, which holds only in-frame ones; the method was immunoSEQ multiplex PCR. Found here are about 2.2 million clones, about 92% of them singletons; the top ten hold around 1.7%. On this clone itself: Its matching antigen is unknown. Other DNA sequences in this sample translate to the same CDR3.

The CDR3 is made up of 14 amino acids. V lost 4 bases to trimming and J lost 3 bases; unmatched junction nucleotides: 5. The germline V gene has CDR1 MGHRA and CDR2 YSYEKL. The receptor comes from a man between 18 and 35 years old in good health. Some clones in this sample may be carry-over from other donors' samples. This chain links TRBV4-1 with TRBJ2-7; 8 bases agree with TRBD1. Sequencing was done on a sample of naive CD8+ T cells from PBMCs. In DNA form, the CDR3 reads TGCGCCAGCAGCCCCGGACAGGGCGGCTACGAGCAGTACTTC. This gives the protein CASSPGQGGYEQYF.